This T cell receptor beta chain derives from a study of shared clonotypes between healthy human individuals. Sequenced by immunoSEQ multiplex PCR; TCRdb stores in-frame clones only, minus some. Among about 2.4 million clones listed, roughly 93% were seen once. V was cut by 0 bases and J by 7 bases, with 12 bases left in between. Germline assignment: CDR1 SGHTA and CDR2 FQGNSA. The CDR3 runs 14 residues. Sample: naive CD4+ T cells from PBMCs. Stated subset: CD45RA+ positively selected. The sequence derives from a man aged 18 to 29 in good health. Some clones in this sample may be carry-over from other donors' samples. The chain has TRBV7-2 and TRBJ1-2; the D gene is possibly TRBD1 (5 bases). In DNA form, the CDR3 reads TGTGCCAGCAGCTTAGCGGCCCCCGGGGGTGGCTACACCTTC. Translated: CASSLAAPGGGYTF.